This T cell receptor beta chain emerged from a study of shared clonotypes between healthy human individuals. A note on this clone: The antigen is unknown.

The data were produced by immunoSEQ multiplex PCR, yet TCRdb's version contains in-frame clones alone and is incomplete. Of roughly 2 million clones in the sample, roughly 95% were seen once. Overall study results and limits: The study found about 5.1% of naive CD4 clonotypes shared across four donors.

The sequenced sample was naive CD4+ T cells sorted from blood. Stated subset: CD45RA+ positively selected. The clonotype originates from a man aged 18 to 29 in good health.

The DNA of the CDR3 is TGCGCCAGCAGCCTCCGACGGGGTACTGGGGCCAACGTCCTGACTTTC. It yields the protein CASSLRRGTGANVLTF. The chain joins TRBV4-3 to TRBJ2-6; a weak D match, TRBD2 (5 bases). Germline lookup yields CDR1 LGHNA and CDR2 YSLEER. This CDR3 contains 16 residues. V was clipped by 4 bases and J by 2 bases, with 12 bases between them.